This TCR beta chain was documented in a study of shared clonotypes between healthy human individuals. About the research overall: Aged between 18 and 49, the donors were a couple of women and a few men.

The CDR3 spans 15 residues. The V and J ends lost 4 bases and 5 bases, in that order; junction bases with no gene match: 5. CDR1 SGHAT and CDR2 FQNNGV come from the germline V gene. Unsorted PBMC DNA was run through sequencing on ten immunoSEQ deep assay plates. Repertoires were generated with immunoSEQ multiplex PCR, while TCRdb's copy carries only in-frame clones and drops some. The profile covers 530,000 or so clones, with roughly 85% appearing a single time and around 12% taken by the ten largest. This TCR derives from a woman between 40 and 50 years old in good health. Some clones in this sample may be carry-over from other donors' samples. The sequenced sample consisted of PBMCs. J is TRBJ2-2 and V is TRBV11-2; 9 bases match TRBD1. CDR3 coding DNA: TGTGCCAGCAGCTGGACAGGGGTCGGGACCGGGGAGCTGTTTTTT. Its protein is CASSWTGVGTGELFF.